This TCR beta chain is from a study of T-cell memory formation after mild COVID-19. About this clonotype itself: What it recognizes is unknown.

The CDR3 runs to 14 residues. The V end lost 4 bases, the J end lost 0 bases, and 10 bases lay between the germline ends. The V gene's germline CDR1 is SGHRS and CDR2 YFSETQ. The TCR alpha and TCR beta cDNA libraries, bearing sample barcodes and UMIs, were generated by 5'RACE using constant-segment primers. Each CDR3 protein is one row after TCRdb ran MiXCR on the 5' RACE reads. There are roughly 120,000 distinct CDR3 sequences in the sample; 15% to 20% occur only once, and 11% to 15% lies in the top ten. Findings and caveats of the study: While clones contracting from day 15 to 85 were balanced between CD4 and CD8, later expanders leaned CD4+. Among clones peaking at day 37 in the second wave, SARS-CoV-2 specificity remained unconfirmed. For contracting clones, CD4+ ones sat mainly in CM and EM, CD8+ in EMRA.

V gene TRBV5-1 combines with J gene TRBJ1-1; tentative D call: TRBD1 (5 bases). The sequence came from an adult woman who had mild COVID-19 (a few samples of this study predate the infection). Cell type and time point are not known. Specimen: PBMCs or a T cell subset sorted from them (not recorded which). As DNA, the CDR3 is TGCGCCAGCAGCCTGAGGACATTGAACACTGAAGCTTTCTTT. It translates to CASSLRTLNTEAFF.